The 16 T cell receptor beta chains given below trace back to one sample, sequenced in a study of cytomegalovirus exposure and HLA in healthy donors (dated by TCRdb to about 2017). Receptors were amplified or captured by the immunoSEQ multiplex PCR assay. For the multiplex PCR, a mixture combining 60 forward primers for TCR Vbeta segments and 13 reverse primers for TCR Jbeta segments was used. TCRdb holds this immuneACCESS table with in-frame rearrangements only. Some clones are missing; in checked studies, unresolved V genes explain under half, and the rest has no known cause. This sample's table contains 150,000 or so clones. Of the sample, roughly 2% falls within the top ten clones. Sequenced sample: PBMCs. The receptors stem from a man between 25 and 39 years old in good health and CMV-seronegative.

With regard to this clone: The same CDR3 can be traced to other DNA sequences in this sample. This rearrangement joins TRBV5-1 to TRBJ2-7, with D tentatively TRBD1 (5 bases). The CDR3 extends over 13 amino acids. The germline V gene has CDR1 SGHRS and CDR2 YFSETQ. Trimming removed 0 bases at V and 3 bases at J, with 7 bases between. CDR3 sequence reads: CASSLGTGYEQYF. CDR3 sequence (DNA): TGCGCCAGCAGCTTGGGCACAGGCTACGAGCAGTACTTC.

CDR3 amino acids: CASSSRSFRGGTYYEQYF. The DNA for the CDR3 is TGTGCCAGCAGTTCGCGGTCGTTTCGGGGAGGTACATACTACGAGCAGTACTTC. The chain uses TRBV27 and TRBJ2-7; a possible D gene is TRBD2 (6 bases). The CDR3 sequence is 18 residues long. Germline assignment: CDR1 MNHEY and CDR2 SMNVEV (reference sequence). Trimming took off 4 bases at V and 3 bases at J, with 25 bases between the two ends.

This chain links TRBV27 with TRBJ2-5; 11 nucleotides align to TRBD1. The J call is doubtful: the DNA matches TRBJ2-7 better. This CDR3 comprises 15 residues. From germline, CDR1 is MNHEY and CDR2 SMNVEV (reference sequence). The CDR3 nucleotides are TGTGCCAGCAGTTTATCGAAGGACAGGGGGCTCGAGCAGTACTTC. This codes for CASSLSKDRGLEQYF.

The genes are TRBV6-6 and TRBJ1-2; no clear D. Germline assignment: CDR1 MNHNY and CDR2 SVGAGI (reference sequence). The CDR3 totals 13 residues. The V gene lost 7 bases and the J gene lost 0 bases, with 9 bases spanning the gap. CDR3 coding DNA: TGTGCCAGCAAAAAATCAGCTAACTATGGCTACACCTTC. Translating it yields CASKKSANYGYTF.

CDR3 DNA: TGTGCCAGCAGCCAATCAGGAGGACTTGAGCAGTTCTTC. It codes for CASSQSGGLEQFF. The chain combines TRBV16 with TRBJ2-1, with D tentatively TRBD2 (5 bases). V lost 0 bases to trimming and J lost 9 bases, with 9 bases between them. The CDR3 has 13 residues. Germline V lookup: CDR1 KGHSY, CDR2 FQNENV.

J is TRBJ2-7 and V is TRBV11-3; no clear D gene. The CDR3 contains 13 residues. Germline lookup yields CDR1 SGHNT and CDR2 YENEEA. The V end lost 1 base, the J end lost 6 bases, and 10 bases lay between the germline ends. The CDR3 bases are TGTGCCAGCAGCTTAGTCACTACTGGCGAGCAGTACTTC. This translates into CASSLVTTGEQYF.

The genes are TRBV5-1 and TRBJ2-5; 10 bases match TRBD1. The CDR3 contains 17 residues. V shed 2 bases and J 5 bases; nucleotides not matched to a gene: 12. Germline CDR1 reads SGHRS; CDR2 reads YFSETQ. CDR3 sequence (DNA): TGCGCCAGCAGCTTAAGGAGACAGGGGGCAATCTATGAGACCCAGTACTTC. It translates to CASSLRRQGAIYETQYF. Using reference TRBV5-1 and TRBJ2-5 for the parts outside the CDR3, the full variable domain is KAGVTQTPRYLIKTRGQQVTLSCSPISGHRSVSWYQQTPGQGLQFLFEYFSETQRNKGNFPGRFSGRQFSNSRSEMNVSTLELGDSALYLCASSLRRQGAIYETQYFGPGTRLLVL.

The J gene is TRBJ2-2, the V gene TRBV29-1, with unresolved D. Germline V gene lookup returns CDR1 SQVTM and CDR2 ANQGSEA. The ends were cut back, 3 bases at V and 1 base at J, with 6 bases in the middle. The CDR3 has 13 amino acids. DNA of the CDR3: TGCAGCGTTGATAGCAGGAACACCGGGGAGCTGTTTTTT. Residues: CSVDSRNTGELFF.

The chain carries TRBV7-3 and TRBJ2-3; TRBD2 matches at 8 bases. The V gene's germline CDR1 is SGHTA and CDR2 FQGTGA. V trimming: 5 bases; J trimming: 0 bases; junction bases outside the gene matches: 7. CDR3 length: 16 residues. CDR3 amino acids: CASSASPSGSTDTQYF. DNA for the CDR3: TGTGCCAGCAGCGCTAGTCCTAGCGGGAGCACAGATACGCAGTATTTT.

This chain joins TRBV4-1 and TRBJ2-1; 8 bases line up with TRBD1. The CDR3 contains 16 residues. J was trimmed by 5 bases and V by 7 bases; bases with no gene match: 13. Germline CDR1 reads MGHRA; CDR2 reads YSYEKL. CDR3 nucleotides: TGCGCCAGCATGTGGGGGAAGGACAGGGTAAACAATGAGCAGTTCTTC. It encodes CASMWGKDRVNNEQFF.

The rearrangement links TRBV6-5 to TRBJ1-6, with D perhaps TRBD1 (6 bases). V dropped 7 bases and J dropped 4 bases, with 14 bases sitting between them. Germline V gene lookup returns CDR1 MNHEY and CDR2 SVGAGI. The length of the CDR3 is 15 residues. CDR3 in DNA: TGTGCCAGCACCACACGGGGGGCATATAATTCACCCCTCCACTTT. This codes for CASTTRGAYNSPLHF.

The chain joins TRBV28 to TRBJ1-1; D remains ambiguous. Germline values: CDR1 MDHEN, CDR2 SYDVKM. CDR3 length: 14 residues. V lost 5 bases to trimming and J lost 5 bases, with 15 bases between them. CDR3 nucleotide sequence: TGTGCCAGCAGTCCCCTCGGGGTGGGGACTGAAGCTTTCTTT. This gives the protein CASSPLGVGTEAFF.

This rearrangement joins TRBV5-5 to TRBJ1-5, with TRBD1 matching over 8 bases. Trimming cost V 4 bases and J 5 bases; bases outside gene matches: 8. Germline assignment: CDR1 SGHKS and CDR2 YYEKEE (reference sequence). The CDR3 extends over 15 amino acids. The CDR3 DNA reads TGTGCCAGCAGCACCGGACAGGGCGGGGATCAGCCCCAGCATTTT. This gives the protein CASSTGQGGDQPQHF. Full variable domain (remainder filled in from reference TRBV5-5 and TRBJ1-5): DAGVTQSPTHLIKTRGQQVTLRCSPISGHKSVSWYQQVLGQGPQFIFQYYEKEERGRGNFPDRFSARQFPNYSSELNVNALLLGDSALYLCASSTGQGGDQPQHFGDGTRLSIL.

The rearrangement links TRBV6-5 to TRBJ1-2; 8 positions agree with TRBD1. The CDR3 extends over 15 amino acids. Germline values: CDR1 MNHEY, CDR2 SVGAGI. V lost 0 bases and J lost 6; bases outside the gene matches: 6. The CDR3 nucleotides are TGTGCCAGCAGTTACTCTTGGGCAGGGGGCAATGGCTACACCTTC. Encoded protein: CASSYSWAGGNGYTF.

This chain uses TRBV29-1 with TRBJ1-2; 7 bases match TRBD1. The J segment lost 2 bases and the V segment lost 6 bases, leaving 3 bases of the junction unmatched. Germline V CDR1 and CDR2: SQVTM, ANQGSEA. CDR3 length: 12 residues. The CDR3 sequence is CSVLDRNYGYTF. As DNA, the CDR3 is TGCAGCGTCTTGGACAGGAACTATGGCTACACCTTC.

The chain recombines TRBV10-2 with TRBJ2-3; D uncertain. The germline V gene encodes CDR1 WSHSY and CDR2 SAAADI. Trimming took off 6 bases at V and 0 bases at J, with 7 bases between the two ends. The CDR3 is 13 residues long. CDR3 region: CASRETSTDTQYF. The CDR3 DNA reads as TGCGCCAGCAGGGAGACTAGCACAGATACGCAGTATTTT.